This T cell receptor beta chain was captured in a study of shared T cell receptors in the human thymus. The germline V gene has CDR1 MNHEY and CDR2 SMNVEV (reference sequence). The ends were cut back, 8 bases at V and 5 bases at J, with 12 bases in the middle. CDR3 size: 12 residues. This clone was seen a single time. Using immunoSEQ multiplex PCR, the repertoire was profiled, and TCRdb retains in-frame clones only, with some absent. This sample has approximately 730,000 clones, with 80% to 90% found just once. The sample was also linked to a second study, of human thymus T cells.

Sequencing was carried out using thymocytes. The chain employs TRBV27 and TRBJ1-2; the D is unclear. This receptor was taken from a girl in the first two years of life with a congenital heart defect. In nucleotides, the CDR3 is TGTGCCAGCTGGCGGCCAGCATATGGCTACACCTTC. It translates to CASWRPAYGYTF.